Listed here is a single T cell receptor beta chain. Its antigen is still unknown. The input lacks base qualities; no much larger clone sits a single base away. Library construction relied on the immunoSEQ multiplex PCR assay. The paper's data handling went like this. To diagnose cytomegalovirus status from the catalog of TCR beta chain sequences, a statistical classification framework was built. TCRdb's version of the immuneACCESS table is confined to in-frame rearrangements and falls short of the full clone set. An unresolved V gene accounts for under half of the shortfall where checked; the remainder is of unknown origin. The V and J calls and clone size come from that table; D and trimming were worked out from the DNA. This sample comprises 150,000 to 200,000 clones, roughly 86% of them detected only once. The ten most abundant clones make up about 1.6% of the sample. This entry is derived from a study of cytomegalovirus exposure and HLA in healthy donors (dated by TCRdb to about 2017). About the full investigation: According to a later analysis, the 110 or so validation repertoires were produced on the same platform as the 666 repertoires of the first cohort. To predict cytomegalovirus infection status, the study combined high-throughput TCR immunosequencing, statistical association of individual TCRs with disease status, and machine learning. The study aimed to test whether cataloging public T cell receptors could reveal signatures of past pathogen exposure. In addition to the first cohort of several hundred subjects, a separate validation cohort of 120 different subjects was used.

Overall study results and their limits: Cytomegalovirus status was reported to be diagnosed by the classifier with high specificity and sensitivity in both the original and validation cohorts. The study gave a list of around 170 TCR beta chains associated with cytomegalovirus. In vitro tests confirmed that a few of the cytomegalovirus-associated TCR beta chains recognize cytomegalovirus antigens. Across donors, most TCR sequences were observed very rarely, whereas some public TCRs were present in many individuals. Subsequent analysis determined that TCRs grouped into clusters in the first cohort also showed a tendency toward co-occurrence across the 120 validation repertoires, and approximately 94% of cluster scores exceeded 0. A later analysis lacked HLA typing for the validation cohort, so it scored co-occurrence in that cohort across all 110 or so repertoires. The authors suggested that the approach could potentially be extended to other disease states and immunological phenotypes.

Donors formed part of the validation cohort, which comprised 120 or so subjects and was distinct from the first cohort of 550 to 850 subjects. The specimen sequenced was PBMCs. The sequence derives from a woman younger than 35 in good health and CMV-seronegative.

The base sequence is TGTGCCAGCAGCGACAGGGGGCAACTTGGCTATGGCTACACCTTC. Translation gives CASSDRGQLGYGYTF. The chain was built from TRBV11-2 and TRBJ1-2; TRBD1 aligns with 10 central bases. The CDR3, from cysteine to phenylalanine, totals 15 residues. Only CDR3 DNA is held: 45 bases, read in frame from base 1. Trimmed from V: 5 bases; trimmed from J: 4 bases; junction bases lacking a gene match: 7. Reading the germline V gene gives CDR1 SGHAT and CDR2 FQNNGV. With all but the CDR3 taken from the reference TRBV11-2 and TRBJ1-2 genes, the full variable domain is: EAGVAQSPRYKIIEKRQSVAFWCNPISGHATLYWYQQILGQGPKLLIQFQNNGVVDDSQLPKDRFSAERLKGVDSTLKIQPAKLEDSAVYLCASSDRGQLGYGYTFGSGTRLTVV.